A selection of T cell receptor beta chains follows, all from one sample in a study of blood T cell repertoires in COVID-19. The table came from immunoSEQ multiplex PCR; TCRdb's copy has only in-frame clones and leaves some out. This table has some 230,000 clones, approximately 82% appearing once. The sample taken for sequencing was PBMCs or T cells enriched from blood (not recorded which). These receptors all come from a man aged 35-49 years who had recovered from COVID-19. Each CDR3 is given with its conserved first and last residue. The D gene is left open where the match is weak. Where a row states a size, it is once, few, many or the class of an expanded clone; other rows omit it.

clone size	D gene	J gene	V gene	CDR3 DNA	CDR3 protein
-	TRBD1	TRBJ2-5	TRBV9	TGTGCCAGCAGCGGTTTCACAGGGGAAGAGACCCAGTACTTC	CASSGFTGEETQYF
-	TRBD1	TRBJ2-4	TRBV12-5	TGTGCTAGTGGTTTGGTACAGGGGACAGATAAAAACATTCAGTACTTC	CASGLVQGTDKNIQYF
once	-	TRBJ1-5	TRBV9	TGTGCCAGCAGCGTAGGCCCAACGGGCAATCAGCCCCAGCATTTT	CASSVGPTGNQPQHF
once	TRBD2	TRBJ2-2	TRBV2	TGTGCCAGCGAGCGGGGGAACACCGGGGAGCTGTTTTTT	CASERGNTGELFF
-	-	TRBJ1-5	TRBV4-1	TGCGCCAGCAGTCAGGGAGGCGGCCAGCCCCAGCATTTT	CASSQGGGQPQHF
-	-	TRBJ2-7	TRBV12-3/TRBV12-4	TGTGCCAGCAGTTTAGCGCTTCGGTACGAGCAGTACTTC	CASSLALRYEQYF
-	-	TRBJ2-3	TRBV24-1	TGTGCCACCAGTACTTCCTCTAGCACAGATACGCAGTATTTT	CATSTSSSTDTQYF
-	TRBD2	TRBJ2-3	TRBV25-1	TGTGCCAGCAGTAGGGGACTAGCGGGGGGTGCAGATACGCAGTATTTT	CASSRGLAGGADTQYF
-	-	TRBJ1-6	TRBV18	TGTGCCAGCTCACCCGCAGGGGATGCATTTCTCCTCCACTTT	CASSPAGDAFLLHF
-	-	TRBJ1-4	TRBV30	TGTGCCTGGAGTGCCATGAGAGCAACTAATGAAAAACTGTTTTTT	CAWSAMRATNEKLFF
few	TRBD1	TRBJ2-5	TRBV9	TGTGCCAGCAGCGGGGACAGTCGAAAGACCCAGTACTTC	CASSGDSRKTQYF
-	-	TRBJ1-1	TRBV7-2	TGTGCCAGCAGGGGGTTGGGGGGGAGCACTGAAGCTTTCTTT	CASRGLGGSTEAFF
-	-	TRBJ1-6	TRBV19	TGTGCCAGTAGTATCCAGAGGAGCTCCTATAATTCACCCCTCCACTTT	CASSIQRSSYNSPLHF
-	-	TRBJ2-3	TRBV28	TGTGCCAGCAGTCGGGAAGAACTCAGCACAGATACGCAGTATTTT	CASSREELSTDTQYF
-	TRBD1	TRBJ1-1	TRBV11-2	TGTGCCAGCAGTAGGGACAGGGCAAACACTGAAGCTTTCTTT	CASSRDRANTEAFF
-	-	TRBJ1-4	TRBV18	TGTGCCAGCTCATCCTCAGGGGAGTTAGAAGAAAAACTGTTTTTT	CASSSSGELEEKLFF
-	TRBD1	TRBJ1-2	TRBV28	TGTGCCAGCACCCCTATCACAGGGGACTATGGCTACACCTTC	CASTPITGDYGYTF
-	-	TRBJ2-7	TRBV19	TGTGCCAGTAGTAATCTTCCAGGGTACGAGCAGTACTTC	CASSNLPGYEQYF
-	TRBD1	TRBJ1-1	TRBV5-1	TGCGCCAGCAGCCCCGAGGCAGGGGGCACTGAAGCTTTCTTT	CASSPEAGGTEAFF
-	-	TRBJ1-2	TRBV29-1	TGCAGCGTTGAGGGCGTTTACTTC	CSVEGVYF
-	-	TRBJ2-1	TRBV6-5	TGTGCCAGCAGTTATGATGCGTCGGAGAATGAGCAGTTCTTC	CASSYDASENEQFF
-	-	TRBJ2-2	TRBV7-9	TGTGCCAGCAGCTTAGTTCAGAACACCGGGGAGCTGTTTTTT	CASSLVQNTGELFF